What follows is one TCR beta chain and its context. This clonotype has only a few counts. Its antigen is currently not known. No base-level quality is on record; no much larger clone is a single base apart. This entry is derived from a study of blood T cells in healthy people across ages (dated by TCRdb to the mid-2010s). Some background on the complete study: In model experiments, roughly one uniquely barcoded TCR beta cDNA molecule per two T cells was captured by template switching. Using deep sequencing normalized with unique cDNA molecular identifiers, the study measured how TCR beta repertoire diversity changes with age. Four age groups were formed from the donors: young (average approximately 15 years), middle-aged (approximately 42), aged (about 62) and long-lived (about 80). Donors of different ages were randomly distributed across sequencing lanes to avoid experimental bias. Using the same blood draw, the study looked at two additional independent replicas of 1 million unique cDNA reads for two donors, one aged 18 to 30 and the other aged 80 or older.

Results the study describes overall, beyond this receptor: Bulk unsorted PBMC profiling prevented conclusive comparison of naive and antigen-experienced compartments. Compared with the aged group, the long-lived group had more naive CD4+ T cells, fewer expanded clones and increased TCR diversity, suggesting age selection. Observed TCR beta diversity per million T cells fell roughly linearly with age, and a significant reduction was already apparent by age around 40. Donor CMV infection status was unknown, potentially confounding age-related changes in expanded clonotypes. Estimates of total diversity from one million sequenced T cells were regarded as lower bounds and underestimates. A strong correlation was found between observed TCR beta diversity and the percentage of naive T cells measured by flow cytometry.

Systemically healthy Caucasian individuals from Russia, 35 to 40 in total and aged roughly 6 to 100 years, were included as donors. Ten milliliters of peripheral blood were drawn from each donor into EDTA-treated Vacutainer tubes. Ficoll-Paque density-gradient centrifugation was used to isolate PBMCs, with at least 6 million per sample. Trizol reagent was used to extract total RNA from the PBMCs, yielding at least 6 micrograms per sample. Naive CD45RAhigh/CD27high T cell percentages were measured by flow cytometry on a PBMC aliquot from every donor. Library construction relied on 5' RACE. Instrument used: Illumina HiSeq 2500. A second PCR of about 7 to 12 cycles was run with a J-beta primer mix and a sample-barcoded 5' primer. Each TCR beta cDNA molecule received a unique molecular identifier from a template-switch 5' adaptor carrying 12 random nucleotides. Each sample yielded at least 2.5 million CDR3-containing paired-end reads. First-strand cDNA was synthesized from all RNA with the Mint cDNA synthesis kit, primed by a TRBC-specific oligonucleotide. Following uracil-DNA glycosylase treatment, all cDNA underwent a first 18-cycle PCR with the universal primers M1SS and BC2_uni_R. Per the authors' processing: For normalization, 1 million high-quality reads were randomly selected from each sample, with every read carrying a distinct molecular identifier. Instead of being binned into consensus sequences, reads that shared molecular identifiers were thrown out. MiTCR, run with a Q25 quality threshold and the strictest error-elimination algorithm, handled CDR3 identification, clonotype clustering and error correction. A nonparametric unseen species model with Euler transformation was used to estimate a lower bound on total TCR beta diversity. TCRdb reran the public reads through fastp at Q25 and MiXCR, keeping productive beta chains. Each CDR3 protein appears once, grouped with its most common genes and DNA. The V and J calls come from TCRdb's annotation, not from the publication. A total of 550,000 to 750,000 distinct CDR3 sequences appear in this sample, 21% of them only once. The biggest ten clones account for approximately 3.7% of the sample.

The germline V gene specifies SNHLY as CDR1 and FYNNEI as CDR2. The CDR3 measures 10 amino acids from cysteine to phenylalanine. Only the CDR3 DNA is retained, 30 bases long and in frame from the first base. The V and J ends are trimmed by 6 bases and 11 bases, leaving 10 bases between them. Specimen: blood. The chain employs TRBV2 and TRBJ2-5; a confident D gene designation cannot be given. This TCR came from a man in his 70s in good health. The CDR3 reads CASRSQEQYF. The DNA sequence follows: TGTGCCAGCAGGTCCCAAGAGCAGTACTTC.